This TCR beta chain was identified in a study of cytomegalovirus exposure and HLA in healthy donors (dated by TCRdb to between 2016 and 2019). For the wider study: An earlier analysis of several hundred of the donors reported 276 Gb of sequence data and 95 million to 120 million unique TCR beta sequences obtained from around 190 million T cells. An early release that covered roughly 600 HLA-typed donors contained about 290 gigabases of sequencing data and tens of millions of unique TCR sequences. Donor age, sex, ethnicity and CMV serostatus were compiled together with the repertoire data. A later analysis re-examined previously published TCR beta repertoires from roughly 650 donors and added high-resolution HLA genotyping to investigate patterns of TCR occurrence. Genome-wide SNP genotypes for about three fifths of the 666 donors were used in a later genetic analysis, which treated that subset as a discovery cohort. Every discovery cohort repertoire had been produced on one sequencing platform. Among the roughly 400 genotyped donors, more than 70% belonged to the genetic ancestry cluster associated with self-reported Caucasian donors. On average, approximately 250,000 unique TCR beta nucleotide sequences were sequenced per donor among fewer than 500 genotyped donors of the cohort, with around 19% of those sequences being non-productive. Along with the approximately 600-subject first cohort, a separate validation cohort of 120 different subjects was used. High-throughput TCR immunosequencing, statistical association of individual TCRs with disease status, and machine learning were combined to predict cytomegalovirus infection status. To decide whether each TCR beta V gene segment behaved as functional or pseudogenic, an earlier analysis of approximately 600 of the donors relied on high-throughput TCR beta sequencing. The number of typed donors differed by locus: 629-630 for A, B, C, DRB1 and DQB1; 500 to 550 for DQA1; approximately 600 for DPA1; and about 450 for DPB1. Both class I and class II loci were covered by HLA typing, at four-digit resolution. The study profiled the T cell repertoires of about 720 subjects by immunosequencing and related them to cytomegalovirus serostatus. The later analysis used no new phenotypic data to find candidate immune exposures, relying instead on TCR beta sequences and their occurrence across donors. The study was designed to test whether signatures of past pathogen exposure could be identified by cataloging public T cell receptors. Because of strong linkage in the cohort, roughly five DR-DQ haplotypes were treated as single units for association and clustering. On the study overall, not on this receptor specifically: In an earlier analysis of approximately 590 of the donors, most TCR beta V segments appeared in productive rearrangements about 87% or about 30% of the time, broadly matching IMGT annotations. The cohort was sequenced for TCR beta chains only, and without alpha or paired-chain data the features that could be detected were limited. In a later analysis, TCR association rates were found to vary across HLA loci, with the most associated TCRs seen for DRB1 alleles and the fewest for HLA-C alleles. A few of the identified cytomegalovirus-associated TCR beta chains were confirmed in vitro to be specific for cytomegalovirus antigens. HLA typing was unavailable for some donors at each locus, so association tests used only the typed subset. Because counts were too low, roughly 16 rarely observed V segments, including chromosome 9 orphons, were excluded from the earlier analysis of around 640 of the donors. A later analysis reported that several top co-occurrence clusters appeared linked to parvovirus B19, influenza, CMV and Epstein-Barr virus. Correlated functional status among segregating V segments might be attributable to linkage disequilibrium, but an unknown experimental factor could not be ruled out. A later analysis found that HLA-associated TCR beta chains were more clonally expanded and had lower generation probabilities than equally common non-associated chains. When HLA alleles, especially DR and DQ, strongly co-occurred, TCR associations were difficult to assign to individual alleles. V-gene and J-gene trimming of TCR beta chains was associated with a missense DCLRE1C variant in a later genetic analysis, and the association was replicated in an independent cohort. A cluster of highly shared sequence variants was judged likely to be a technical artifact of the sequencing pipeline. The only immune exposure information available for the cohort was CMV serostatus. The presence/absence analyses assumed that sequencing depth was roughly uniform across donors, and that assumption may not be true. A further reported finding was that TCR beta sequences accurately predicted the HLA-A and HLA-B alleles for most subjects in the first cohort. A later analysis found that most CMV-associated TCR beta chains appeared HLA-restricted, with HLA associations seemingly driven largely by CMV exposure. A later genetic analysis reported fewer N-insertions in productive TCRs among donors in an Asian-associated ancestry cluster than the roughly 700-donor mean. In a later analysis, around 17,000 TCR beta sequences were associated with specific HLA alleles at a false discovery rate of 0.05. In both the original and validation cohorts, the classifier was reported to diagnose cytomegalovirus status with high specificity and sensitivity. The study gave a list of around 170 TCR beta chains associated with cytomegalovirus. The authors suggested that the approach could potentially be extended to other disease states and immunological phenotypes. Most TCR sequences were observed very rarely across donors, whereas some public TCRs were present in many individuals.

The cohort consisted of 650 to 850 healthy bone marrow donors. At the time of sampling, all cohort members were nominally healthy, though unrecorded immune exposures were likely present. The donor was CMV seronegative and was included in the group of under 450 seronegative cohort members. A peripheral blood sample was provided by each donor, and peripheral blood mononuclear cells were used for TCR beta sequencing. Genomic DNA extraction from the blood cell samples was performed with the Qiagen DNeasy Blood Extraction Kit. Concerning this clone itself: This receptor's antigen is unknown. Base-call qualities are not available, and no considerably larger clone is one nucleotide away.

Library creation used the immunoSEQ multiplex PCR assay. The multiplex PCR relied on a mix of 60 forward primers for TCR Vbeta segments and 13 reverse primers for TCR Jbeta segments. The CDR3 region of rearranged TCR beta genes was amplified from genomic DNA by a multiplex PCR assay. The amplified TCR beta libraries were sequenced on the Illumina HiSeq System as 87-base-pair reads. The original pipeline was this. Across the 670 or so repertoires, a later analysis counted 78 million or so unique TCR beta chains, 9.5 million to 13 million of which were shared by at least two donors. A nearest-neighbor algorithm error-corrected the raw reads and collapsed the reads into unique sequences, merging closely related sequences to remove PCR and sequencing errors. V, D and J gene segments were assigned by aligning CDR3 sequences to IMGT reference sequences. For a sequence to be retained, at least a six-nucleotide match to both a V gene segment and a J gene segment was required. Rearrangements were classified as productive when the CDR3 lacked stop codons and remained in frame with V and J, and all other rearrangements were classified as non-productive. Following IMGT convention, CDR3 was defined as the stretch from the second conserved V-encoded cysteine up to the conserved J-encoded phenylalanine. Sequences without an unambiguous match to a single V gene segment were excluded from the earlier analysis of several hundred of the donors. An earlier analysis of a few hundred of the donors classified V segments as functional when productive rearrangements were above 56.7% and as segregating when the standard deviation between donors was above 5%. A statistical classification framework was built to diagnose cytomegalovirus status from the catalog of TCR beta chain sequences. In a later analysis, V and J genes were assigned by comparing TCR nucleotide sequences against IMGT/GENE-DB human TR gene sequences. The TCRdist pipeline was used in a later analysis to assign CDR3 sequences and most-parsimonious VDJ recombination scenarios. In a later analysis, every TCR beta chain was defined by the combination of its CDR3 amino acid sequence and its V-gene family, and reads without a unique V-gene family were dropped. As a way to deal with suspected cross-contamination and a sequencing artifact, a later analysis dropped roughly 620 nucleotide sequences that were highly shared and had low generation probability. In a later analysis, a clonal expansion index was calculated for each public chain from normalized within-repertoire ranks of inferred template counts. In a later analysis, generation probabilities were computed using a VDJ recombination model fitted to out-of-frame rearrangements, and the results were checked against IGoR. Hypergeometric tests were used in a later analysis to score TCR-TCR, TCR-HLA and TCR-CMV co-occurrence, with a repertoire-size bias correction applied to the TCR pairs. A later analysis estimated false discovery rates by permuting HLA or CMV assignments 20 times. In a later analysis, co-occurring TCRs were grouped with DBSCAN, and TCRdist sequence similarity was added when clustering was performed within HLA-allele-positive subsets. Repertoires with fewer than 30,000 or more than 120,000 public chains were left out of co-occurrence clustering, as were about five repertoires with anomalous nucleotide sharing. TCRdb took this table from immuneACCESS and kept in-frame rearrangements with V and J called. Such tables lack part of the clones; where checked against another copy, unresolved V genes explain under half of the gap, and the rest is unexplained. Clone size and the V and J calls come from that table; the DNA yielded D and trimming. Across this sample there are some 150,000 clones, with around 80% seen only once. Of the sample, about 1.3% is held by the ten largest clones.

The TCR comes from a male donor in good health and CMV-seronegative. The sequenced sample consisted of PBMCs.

The nucleotide sequence reads as follows: TGTGCCAGCTCACCGGGAGACATTGCCTACGAGCAGTACTTC. The encoded protein is CASSPGDIAYEQYF. Recombination connected TRBV18 to TRBJ2-7, with TRBD2 tentatively as D gene (5 bases match). V and J are truncated by 3 bases and 2 bases respectively, leaving an intervening sequence of 11 bases. CDR1 KGHSH and CDR2 LQKENI are derived from the germline V gene. From the cysteine through the phenylalanine, the CDR3 covers 14 amino acids. This entry keeps only the CDR3 DNA: 42 bases, framed from base 1.